The 10 T cell receptor beta chains below all came from one sample that was sequenced in a study of cytomegalovirus exposure and HLA in healthy donors. The PCR ran on 60 Vbeta and 13 Jbeta primers. TCRdb's table, derived via immunoSEQ multiplex PCR, lists solely in-frame clones and lacks some. The sample contains some 150,000 clones, 77% of which appear only once. The sequencing sample was made of PBMCs. Receptor source: a woman in her twenties or thirties in good health and CMV-seronegative.

The chain carries TRBV25-1 and TRBJ2-1; 16 bases agree with TRBD2. The CDR3 spans 15 residues. CDR1 and CDR2 from the germline V gene are MGHDK and SYGVNS. Trimming at V came to 9 bases and at J to 7 bases, leaving 6 bases not matched to a gene. In nucleotides, the CDR3 is TGTGCCAGTTCGGGACTAGCGGGAGGGCGAAATGAGCAGTTCTTC. It translates to CASSGLAGGRNEQFF.

In its sample, this clone was seen a few times. The chain combines TRBV11-1 with TRBJ1-1; possibly TRBD1 for D (6 bases). This CDR3 region has 17 residues. Per germline, CDR1 SGHAT and CDR2 FQDESV (reference sequence). V lost 3 bases to trimming and J lost 3 bases, with 20 bases between them. The DNA for the CDR3 is TGTGCCAGCAGCTTGAACAGGGAGTTTGGGCTGGACACTGAAGCTTTCTTT. Translating gives CASSLNREFGLDTEAFF.

Details on this clone: The same CDR3 is also encoded by other DNA sequences in this sample. The rearrangement uses TRBV18 and TRBJ1-4; TRBD1 is a possible D gene (6 bases). CDR1 and CDR2 (germline): KGHSH, LQKENI. The length of the CDR3 is 15 residues. V was clipped by 3 bases and J by 2 bases, with 10 bases between them. The CDR3 spells CASSPRTGTNEKLFF. DNA of the CDR3: TGTGCCAGCTCACCGAGAACAGGGACTAATGAAAAACTGTTTTTT.

The chain recombines TRBV5-1 with TRBJ2-7; D is uncertain. The V and J ends lost 0 bases and 1 base respectively, with 8 bases between them. The CDR3 runs 14 residues. Germline V CDR1 and CDR2: SGHRS, YFSETQ. CDR3 DNA sequence: TGCGCCAGCAGCTTGGAGACATATTCCTACGAGCAGTACTTC. Translating it yields CASSLETYSYEQYF. The full variable domain, completed using reference TRBV5-1 and TRBJ2-7, is KAGVTQTPRYLIKTRGQQVTLSCSPISGHRSVSWYQQTPGQGLQFLFEYFSETQRNKGNFPGRFSGRQFSNSRSEMNVSTLELGDSALYLCASSLETYSYEQYFGPGTRLTVT.

The J gene is TRBJ2-7, the V gene TRBV4-1; 8 bases line up with TRBD2. With V trimmed by 1 base and J by 3 bases, 8 bases remained unmatched. Germline V gene sequence: CDR1 MGHRA, CDR2 YSYEKL. The CDR3 has 16 amino acids. DNA of the CDR3: TGCGCCAGCAGCCAAGCAAGAAGCGGGGGCGACTACGAGCAGTACTTC. Translation: CASSQARSGGDYEQYF.

This chain links TRBV7-3 with TRBJ1-2; possibly TRBD1 for D (5 bases). There are 16 residues in the CDR3. Germline V gene sequence: CDR1 SGHTA, CDR2 FQGTGA. With 6 bases removed from V and 4 bases from J, the gap between germline ends came to 21 bases. DNA for the CDR3: TGTGCCAGCAGTAATGGATTTCCGCCGGGACTCTATGGCTACACCTTC. Its protein product is CASSNGFPPGLYGYTF.

The V and J genes are TRBV30 and TRBJ2-5, with D perhaps matching TRBD2 (5 bases). Between the trimmed V and J ends, which lost 5 bases and 5 bases, there was a span of 9 bases. This CDR3 has 11 residues. Germline V gives CDR1 GTSNPN, CDR2 SVGIG (reference sequence). The CDR3 here is CAWGGGETQYF. CDR3 nucleotides: TGTGCCTGGGGCGGCGGGGAGACCCAGTACTTC.

The V gene is TRBV5-8, the J gene TRBJ2-1; 7 bases match TRBD2. CDR3 length: 15 amino acids. Trimming took 5 bases from V and 4 from J; bases not matched to a gene: 9. Per germline, CDR1 SGHTS and CDR2 YDEGEE. CDR3 DNA: TGTGCCAGCAGGCTTGGGGGGGGTATATACAATGAGCAGTTCTTC. It specifies CASRLGGGIYNEQFF.

The chain uses TRBV7-9 and TRBJ2-7, with D possibly being TRBD2 (6 bases). The CDR3 totals 12 residues. V lost 5 bases to trimming and J lost 1 base, with 6 bases between them. CDR1 is SEHNR and CDR2 is FQNEAQ in the germline V gene (reference sequence). The CDR3: CASSRESYEQYF. The CDR3 region has the DNA TGTGCCAGCAGCCGGGAGTCCTACGAGCAGTACTTC.

Regarding this clone: Relative to the germline gene, one junction end is altered; a read error may explain this. V and J are TRBV4-3 and TRBJ2-7; 7 bases are a match to TRBD2. The V gene's germline CDR1 is LGHNA and CDR2 YSLEER. The CDR3 spans 16 residues. The CDR3 region is CASSSQRRGSRNKLLF. CDR3 nucleotides: TGCGCCAGCAGCTCCCAGCGTCGCGGGAGCCGGAACAAGTTGTTATTC.